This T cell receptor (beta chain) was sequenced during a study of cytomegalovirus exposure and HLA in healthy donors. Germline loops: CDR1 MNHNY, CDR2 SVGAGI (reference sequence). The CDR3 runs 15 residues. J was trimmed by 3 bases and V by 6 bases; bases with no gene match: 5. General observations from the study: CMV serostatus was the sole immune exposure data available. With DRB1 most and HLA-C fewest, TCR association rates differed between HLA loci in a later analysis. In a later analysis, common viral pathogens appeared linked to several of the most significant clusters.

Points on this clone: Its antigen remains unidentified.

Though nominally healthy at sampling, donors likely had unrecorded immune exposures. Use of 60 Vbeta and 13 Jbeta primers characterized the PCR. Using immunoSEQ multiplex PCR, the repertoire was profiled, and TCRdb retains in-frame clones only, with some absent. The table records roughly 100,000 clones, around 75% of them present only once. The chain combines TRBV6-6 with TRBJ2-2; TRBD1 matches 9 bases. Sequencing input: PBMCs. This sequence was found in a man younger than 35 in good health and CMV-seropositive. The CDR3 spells CASRGTGSHTGELFF. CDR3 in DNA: TGTGCCAGCAGGGGGACAGGGTCCCACACCGGGGAGCTGTTTTTT.